This T cell receptor beta chain was identified during a study of blood T cell repertoires in COVID-19. At the level of the study: In each case, the material was cDNA or gDNA derived from T cells, B-cell-depleted T cells, or PBMCs.

From germline, CDR1 is SGDLS and CDR2 YYNGEE. The V and J ends lost 9 bases and 4 bases respectively, with 7 bases between them. The length of the CDR3 is 10 residues. Authors' analysis steps: The authors estimated nucleated cell counts from reference gene primer amplification. Sequencing used immunoSEQ multiplex PCR; TCRdb keeps in-frame clones, though not all of them. V, J and clone size were drawn from that table, and D and trimming were deduced from the DNA. Here the sample spans about 280,000 clones, roughly 89% being singletons. This TCR came from a man aged 45-65 years with acute or convalescent COVID-19. Sample: peripheral blood. The V call is TRBV9, the J call TRBJ1-1; the D is unclear. CDR3 amino acids: CAIPVTEAFF. CDR3 nucleotides: TGTGCCATCCCTGTCACTGAAGCTTTCTTT. The whole variable domain, remainder taken from reference TRBV9 and TRBJ1-1, is DSGVTQTPKHLITATGQRVTLRCSPRSGDLSVYWYQQSLDQGLQFLIQYYNGEERAKGNILERFSAQQFPDLHSELNLSSLELGDSALYFCAIPVTEAFFGQGTRLTVV.